The clone carrying this TCR delta chain has a handful of counts. The protein recorded in TCRdb matches a much larger clone and deviates from this DNA's translation at residue 14, suggesting a read error; the protein here is obtained by translating the DNA. Germline V gene sequence: CDR1 TSWWSYY, CDR2 QGS. V shed 5 bases, J shed 0 bases, and the junction held 22 bases outside the gene matches. This CDR3 region has 21 residues. This record comes from a study of gamma-delta chains in newborns, infants, children. Across the whole study: Polyclonal expansion of innate γδ T cells after birth follows microbial exposure.

TCRdb reprocessed the reads using CATT. The repertoire holds fewer than 4,500 delta-chain clones, with over 2% as singletons. This chain links TRDV1 with TRDJ1; 9 bases fit TRDD3. The sample taken for sequencing was blood. This TCR came from a child who was a newborn, infant or young child, either healthy, febrile or measles-vaccinated (not recorded which). The CDR3 DNA is TGTGCTCTTGGGCCGAGAGGTCCTAAACAGGGGATACGCCTGGACACCGATAAACTCATCTTT. This sequence encodes CALGPRGPKQGIRLDTDKLIF.